This T cell receptor (beta chain) was found in a study of regulatory T cells in long-lasting Graves disease. Sample time point: newly diagnosed GD, antithyroid drugs for less than 3 months. Isolated PBMC RNA provided the starting material for the TCR library. Trimming stripped 4 bases from V and 3 bases from J, with 18 bases between. The CDR3 is 16 residues long. Germline assignment: CDR1 SGDLS and CDR2 YYNGEE. In its sample, this clonotype was seen many times. iRepertoire HTBI primers and Arm-PCR of CDR3 regions built TCR beta libraries. TCRdb re-called the multiplex PCR reads with MiXCR, one entry per CDR3 protein. Of fewer than 350,000 distinct CDR3 sequences in the sample, over 15% are singletons; the top ten hold about 39%.

The J gene is TRBJ2-3, the V gene TRBV9; D tentatively fits TRBD1 or TRBD2 (6 bases each). This sequence was found in a female donor with Graves disease. This specimen was peripheral blood mononuclear cells (PBMCs), taken at new diagnosis, from a patient treated with antithyroid drugs. The CDR3 region is CASSPTVGGRTDTQYF. CDR3 nucleotides: TGTGCCAGCAGCCCAACCGTTGGGGGGCGGACAGATACGCAGTATTTT.